This T cell receptor (beta chain) was captured by sequencing in a study of T cells expressing NK-cell markers. General observations from the study: Dominance of the CD3+CD56-NKG2C+ fraction by these clonotypes also held in a handful of donors.

TCRdb reprocessed the 5' RACE reads and reports one entry per CDR3 protein, with no DNA. This table lists 500,000 to 700,000 distinct CDR3 sequences. Comments on this clonotype: The antigen remains unidentified.

Sequencing was carried out using blood T cells: a sorted CD56 or NKG2C T cell subset, CD4+ or CD8+ T cells, or bulk PBMC T cells (not recorded which). This receptor was obtained from a young man in good health.

CDR3 loop: CASSLASGEAFF. The chain carries TRBV7-9 and TRBJ1-1; TCRdb indicates TRBD1, and absent DNA this call remains unverified. This CDR3 is 12 amino acids long. Germline assignment: CDR1 SEHNR and CDR2 FQNEAQ (reference sequence).